The entry that follows covers one T cell receptor beta chain sequence. The target antigen is unknown. The record originates from a study of OX40 agonist ivuxolimab in advanced cancers. Findings and limits, study-wide: On average, CD8+ T cells had more expanded clones than CD4+. Expansion of clones was among the lowest in partial responders at 0.1-3.0 mg/kg. The study observed clonal expansion of CD4+ and CD8+ blood T cells by week 6 at 0.1 to 3.0 mg/kg.

This table comes from immunoSEQ multiplex PCR, and its TCRdb copy is limited to in-frame clones, with some not included. Of 59,000 or so clones detected, about 89% appear once; the ten largest clones hold approximately 0.41%. People who had autoimmune disease history or systemic immunosuppression were excluded. After removal of 5 bases from V and 6 bases from J, the junction contained 7 bases not matched to a gene. CDR1 and CDR2 (germline): MDHEN, SYDVKM. CDR3 length: 15 residues. The chain combines TRBV28 with TRBJ1-4, with TRBD1 identical over 9 bases. The sequence derives from an adult with an advanced solid tumor such as melanoma, head and neck, liver or kidney cancer. Sequencing used CD4+ or CD8+ T cells sorted from blood, obtained in a trial of the OX40 agonist ivuxolimab. The CDR3 DNA reads TGTGCCAGCAGTACACCCGGGACAGGGCATGAAAAACTGTTTTTT. It encodes CASSTPGTGHEKLFF.